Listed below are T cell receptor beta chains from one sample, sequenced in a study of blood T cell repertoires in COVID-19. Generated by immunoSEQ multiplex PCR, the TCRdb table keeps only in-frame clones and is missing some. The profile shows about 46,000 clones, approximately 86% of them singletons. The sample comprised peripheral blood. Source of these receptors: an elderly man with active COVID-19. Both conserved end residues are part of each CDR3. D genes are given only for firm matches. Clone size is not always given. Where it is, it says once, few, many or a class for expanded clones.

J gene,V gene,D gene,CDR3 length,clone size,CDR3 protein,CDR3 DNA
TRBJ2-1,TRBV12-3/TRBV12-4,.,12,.,CASSLSGNEQFF,TGTGCCAGCAGTTTAAGCGGGAATGAGCAGTTCTTC
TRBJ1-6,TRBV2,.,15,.,CASSEVMDRRSPLHF,TGTGCCAGCAGTGAAGTAATGGACCGGAGGTCACCCCTCCACTTT
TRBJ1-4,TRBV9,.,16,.,CASSVAGATTNEKLFF,TGTGCCAGCAGCGTAGCTGGGGCTACGACTAATGAAAAACTGTTTTTT
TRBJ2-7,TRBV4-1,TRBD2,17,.,CASSPIYGLAGGDEQYF,TGCGCCAGCAGCCCGATTTATGGACTAGCGGGGGGGGACGAGCAGTACTTC
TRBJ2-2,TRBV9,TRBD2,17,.,CASSAPPGTTKTGELFF,TGTGCCAGCAGCGCTCCGCCCGGGACTACAAAAACCGGGGAGCTGTTTTTT
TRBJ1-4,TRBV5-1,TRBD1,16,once,CASSAGQGSTNEKLFF,TGCGCCAGCAGCGCAGGACAGGGGTCAACTAATGAAAAACTGTTTTTT
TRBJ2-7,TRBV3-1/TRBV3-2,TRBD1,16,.,CASSMGTGAFSYEQYF,TGTGCCAGCAGCATGGGGACAGGCGCATTCTCCTACGAGCAGTACTTC
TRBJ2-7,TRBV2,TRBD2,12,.,CASRGLAGGPYF,TGTGCCAGCAGGGGACTAGCGGGAGGGCCTTACTTC
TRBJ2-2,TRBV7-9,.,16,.,CASSFYRGGDTGELFF,TGTGCCAGCAGCTTTTACAGGGGGGGCGACACCGGGGAGCTGTTTTTT
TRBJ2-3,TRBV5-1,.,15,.,CASSTQGKGTDTQYF,TGCGCCAGCAGCACACAGGGTAAGGGCACAGATACGCAGTATTTT
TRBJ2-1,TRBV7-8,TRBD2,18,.,CASSLGSMGLAGVNEQFF,TGTGCCAGCAGCTTAGGTAGTATGGGACTAGCGGGAGTCAATGAGCAGTTCTTC
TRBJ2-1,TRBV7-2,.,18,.,CASSLLWGSSSSYNEQFF,TGTGCCAGCAGCTTGCTCTGGGGCTCGTCGAGCTCCTACAATGAGCAGTTCTTC
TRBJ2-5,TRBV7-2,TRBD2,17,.,CASSFQSAGGGQETQYF,TGTGCCAGCAGCTTTCAATCCGCGGGAGGAGGCCAAGAGACCCAGTACTTC
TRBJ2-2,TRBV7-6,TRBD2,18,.,CASSLAGAPGLDTGELFF,TGTGCCAGCAGCTTAGCGGGGGCCCCGGGACTAGACACCGGGGAGCTGTTTTTT
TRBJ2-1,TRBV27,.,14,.,CASSSPIRGDEQFF,TGTGCCAGCAGTTCCCCAATTCGCGGCGATGAGCAGTTCTTC
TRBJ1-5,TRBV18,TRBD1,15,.,CASSETGVGNQPQHF,TGTGCCAGCTCGGAAACAGGGGTGGGCAATCAGCCCCAGCATTTT
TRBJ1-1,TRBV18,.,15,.,CASSLQEGLNTEAFF,TGTGCCAGCTCACTCCAAGAGGGATTGAACACTGAAGCTTTCTTT
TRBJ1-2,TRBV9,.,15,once,CASSPAGQDNYGYTF,TGTGCCAGCAGCCCCGCGGGGCAGGATAACTATGGCTACACCTTC
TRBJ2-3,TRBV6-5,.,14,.,CASSPQASTDTQYF,TGTGCCAGCAGCCCACAGGCCAGCACAGATACGCAGTATTTT
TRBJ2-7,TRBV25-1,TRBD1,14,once,CASSEAGGLYEQYF,TGTGCCAGCAGTGAGGCAGGGGGCCTCTACGAGCAGTACTTC
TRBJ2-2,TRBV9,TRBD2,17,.,CASSSRSLAGVRVKLFF,TGTGCCAGCAGCAGTAGATCACTAGCGGGAGTCAGAGTGAAGCTGTTTTTT
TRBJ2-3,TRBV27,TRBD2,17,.,CASSSDLAGTSTDTQYF,TGTGCCAGCAGTTCTGACCTAGCGGGAACTAGCACAGATACGCAGTATTTT
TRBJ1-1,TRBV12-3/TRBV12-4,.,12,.,CASRLKNTEAFF,TGTGCCAGCAGACTAAAGAACACTGAAGCTTTCTTT
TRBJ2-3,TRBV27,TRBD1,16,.,CASSFSRGRRADTQYF,TGTGCCAGCAGTTTTTCCAGGGGGCGCCGAGCAGATACGCAGTATTTT
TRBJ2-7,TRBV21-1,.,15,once,CASSKEGTESYEQYF,TGTGCCAGCAGCAAAGAGGGGACAGAGTCCTACGAGCAGTACTTC
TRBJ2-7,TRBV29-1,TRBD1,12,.,CSVRDSTYEQYF,TGCAGCGTTAGGGACAGCACCTACGAGCAGTACTTC
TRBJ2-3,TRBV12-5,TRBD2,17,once,CASASGTSGSSTDTQYF,TGTGCTAGTGCTTCCGGGACTAGCGGGAGCAGCACAGATACGCAGTATTTT
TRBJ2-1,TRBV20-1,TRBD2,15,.,CSASKSGRNYNEQFF,TGCAGTGCTAGTAAGAGCGGGAGAAACTACAATGAGCAGTTCTTC
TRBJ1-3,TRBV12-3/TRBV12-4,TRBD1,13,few,CASSPGTGNTIYF,TGTGCCAGCAGTCCTGGGACAGGGAACACCATATATTTT
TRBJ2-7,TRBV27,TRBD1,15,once,CASSSYRQGDYEQYF,TGTGCCAGCAGTTCTTACCGACAGGGGGACTACGAGCAGTACTTC
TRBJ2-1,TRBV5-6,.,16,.,CASSSGRGTEGNEQFF,TGTGCCAGCAGCTCGGGTCGCGGGACAGAGGGCAATGAGCAGTTCTTC
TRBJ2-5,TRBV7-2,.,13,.,CASSSSVQETQYF,TGTGCCAGCAGCTCTAGTGTCCAAGAGACCCAGTACTTC
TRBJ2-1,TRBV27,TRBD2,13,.,CASALAGLHEQFF,TGTGCCAGTGCACTAGCGGGATTACATGAGCAGTTCTTC
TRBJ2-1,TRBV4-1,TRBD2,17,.,CASSLSLAESSYNEQFF,TGCGCCAGCAGCCTCAGTCTAGCGGAAAGCTCCTACAATGAGCAGTTCTTC
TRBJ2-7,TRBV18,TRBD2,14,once,CASSPQSGTYEQYF,TGTGCCAGCTCACCACAGAGCGGGACCTACGAGCAGTACTTC
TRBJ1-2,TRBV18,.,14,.,CASSWGDPNYGYTF,TGTGCCAGCTCCTGGGGGGACCCTAACTATGGCTACACCTTC
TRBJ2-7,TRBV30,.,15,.,CAWSVQGRELYEQYF,TGTGCCTGGAGTGTACAGGGAAGGGAGCTCTACGAGCAGTACTTC
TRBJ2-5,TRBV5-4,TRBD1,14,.,CASSLDRGRETQYF,TGTGCCAGCAGCTTGGACAGGGGACGGGAGACCCAGTACTTC
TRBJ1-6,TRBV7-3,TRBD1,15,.,CASSSTGQGGLPLHF,TGTGCCAGCAGCTCGACGGGACAGGGGGGATTGCCCCTCCACTTT
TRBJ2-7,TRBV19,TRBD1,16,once,CASSIDLTGDSYEQYF,TGTGCCAGTAGTATAGACCTGACAGGGGATAGTTACGAGCAGTACTTC
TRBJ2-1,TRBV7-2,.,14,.,CASSPSPVLGEQFF,TGTGCCAGCAGCCCCTCTCCAGTGCTGGGCGAGCAGTTCTTC
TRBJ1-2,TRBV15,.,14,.,CATSRDTLYDGYTF,TGTGCCACCAGCAGAGATACTCTTTACGATGGCTACACCTTC
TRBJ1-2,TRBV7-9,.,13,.,CASSPQRNYGYTF,TGTGCCAGCAGCCCACAGAGAAACTATGGCTACACCTTC
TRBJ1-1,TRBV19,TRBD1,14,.,CASSISGQPSEAFF,TGTGCCAGTAGTATATCGGGACAGCCTTCTGAAGCTTTCTTT
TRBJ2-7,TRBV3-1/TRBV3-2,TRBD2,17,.,CASSQSLLAGAPYEQYF,TGTGCCAGCAGCCAAAGTCTGCTAGCGGGAGCCCCCTACGAGCAGTACTTC
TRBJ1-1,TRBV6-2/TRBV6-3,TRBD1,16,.,CASSAEPGTVNTEAFF,TGTGCCAGCAGTGCAGAACCCGGGACAGTGAACACTGAAGCTTTCTTT
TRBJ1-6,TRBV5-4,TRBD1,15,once,CASSAGGDSNSPLHF,TGTGCCAGCAGCGCCGGGGGGGACAGTAATTCACCCCTCCACTTT
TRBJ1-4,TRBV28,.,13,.,CASLKPDSEKLFF,TGTGCCAGCCTCAAACCGGACAGTGAAAAACTGTTTTTT
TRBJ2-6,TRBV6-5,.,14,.,CASRTPGGANVLTF,TGTGCCAGCAGAACTCCCGGGGGGGCCAACGTCCTGACTTTC